This TCR beta chain was captured in a study of technical replicates of blood from a handful of donors. V was clipped by 0 bases and J by 6 bases, with 12 bases between them. The CDR3 length is 14 residues. Germline-derived CDR1 and CDR2 are SGHDT and YYEEEE. Sequencing was performed with immunoSEQ multiplex PCR; in TCRdb, only in-frame clones are kept and a portion is missing. Among about 80,000 clones listed, 96% were seen once. The sample taken for sequencing was T cells isolated from PBMCs. The rearrangement links TRBV5-6 to TRBJ1-2; a possible D gene is TRBD1 (5 bases). This receptor was obtained from a human donor in good health. The CDR3, as DNA: TGTGCCAGCAGCTTGGAATTCGGGGGGGATGGCTACACCTTC. Its protein is CASSLEFGGDGYTF.